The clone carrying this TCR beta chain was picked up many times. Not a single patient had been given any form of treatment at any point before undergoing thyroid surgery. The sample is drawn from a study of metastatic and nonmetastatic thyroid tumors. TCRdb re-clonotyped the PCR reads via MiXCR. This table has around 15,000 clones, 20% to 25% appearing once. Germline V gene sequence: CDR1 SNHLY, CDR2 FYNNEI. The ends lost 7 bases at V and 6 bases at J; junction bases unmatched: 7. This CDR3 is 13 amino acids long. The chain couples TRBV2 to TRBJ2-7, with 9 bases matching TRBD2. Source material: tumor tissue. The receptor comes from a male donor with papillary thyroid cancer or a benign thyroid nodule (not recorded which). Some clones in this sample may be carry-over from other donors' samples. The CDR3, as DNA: TGTGCCAGCACAAGGACTAGCGCCTTCGAGCAGTACTTC. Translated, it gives CASTRTSAFEQYF.